This T cell receptor (beta chain) was documented in a study of tumor and adjacent non-tumor tissue in lung cancer. About the study: There were around 11 adenocarcinoma, a couple of squamous cell carcinoma and 1 small cell lung cancer cases. Patients were aged about 30 to 76, approximately ten men and roughly five women, stage I to III. Broader study findings: In normal lung, the top 100 clones were significantly more dominant than in tumor.

This clonotype has a count of ten or more. Antigen specificity is unknown. The germline V gene has CDR1 MNHEY and CDR2 SVGAGI. This CDR3 has 16 residues. V lost 0 bases to trimming and J lost 0 bases, with 9 bases between them. The library came from three nested PCR rounds adapted from ARM-PCR protocols. TCRdb re-analysed the multiplex PCR reads in MiXCR, keeping a single row per CDR3 protein. Seen here are about 110,000 distinct CDR3 sequences, about 61% observed once, and the top ten hold roughly 20%. No cell sorting was done before RNA was extracted from the tissue. More than 3 cm separated this lung sample from the edge of the tumor. Between August and November 2014, newly diagnosed, chemotherapy-naive lung cancer patients underwent thoracic surgery in China.

The specimen was distant non-tumor lung tissue. The chain recombines TRBV6-5 with TRBJ1-3, with D possibly TRBD1 on 5 matching bases. The TCR originated in a man in his sixties with non-small cell lung cancer. In DNA form, the CDR3 reads TGTGCCAGCAGTTACTCGGTCAGGGCCTCTGGAAACACCATATATTTT. Translated: CASSYSVRASGNTIYF.